The entry below gives a single TCR beta chain sequence along with its context. Only one count was recorded for this clonotype. It has no known antigen specificity. A much larger clone is a single base away; this may be a read error. These data come from a study of T cells in Graves' hyperthyroidism and ophthalmopathy (dated by TCRdb to between 2018 and 2021). As for the study more broadly: To identify distinguishing TCR V-J signatures, a discovery cohort of about 95 patients was used, comprising approximately 40 with Graves' ophthalmopathy and around 60 with stable Graves' hyperthyroidism. Prospective prediction of ophthalmopathy was tested in an independent validation cohort of 18 hyperthyroidism patients and 15 to 17 patients who later progressed to ophthalmopathy. For training and testing, the 80 to 100 patients in the discovery cohort were randomly divided in a 7:3 ratio. According to the paper, TCR Vbeta CDR3 sequencing was carried out on about 140 peripheral blood samples, which came from fewer than 50 ophthalmopathy, 75 or so hyperthyroidism and roughly 17 progressor patients. In more than 5 Graves' hyperthyroidism patients, the study also compared T-cell repertoires from thyroid tissue with T-cell repertoires from blood. After blood sampling, hyperthyroidism patients were treated with methimazole at a starting dose of 30 mg daily, and ophthalmopathy patients were treated with high-dose intravenous methylprednisolone. Overall results and qualifications from the work: No statistical method was used to set the sample size in advance, and investigators knew the group allocation. In validation, progression to ophthalmopathy was predicted by the model with nearly 71% sensitivity and around 75% specificity, a median of roughly 6 months before onset. Most expanded thyroid clonotypes (frequency above 0.001) were also detected in blood, a finding suggesting that blood repertoires may reflect thyroid immune responses. A model built on a 13 V-J signature distinguished ophthalmopathy from stable hyperthyroidism, reaching 87.88% sensitivity and about 81% specificity in cross-validation and 80%/75% in testing.

A patient counted as having stable Graves' hyperthyroidism if no progression to ophthalmopathy occurred over 18 months of follow-up. The hyperthyroidism patients were between 18 and 65 years old and newly diagnosed, with a disease duration of less than 2 months. The study excluded patients with uncontrolled infections, other autoimmune diseases, pregnancy or lactation. Diagnoses were established on the basis of clinical symptoms, serum thyroxine and TRAb, thyroid ultrasound, and orbital computed tomography. Total RNA was extracted using Trizol reagent, and RNA quality was assessed on an Agilent 2100 Bioanalyzer. TCR beta CDR3 regions were amplified from RNA transcripts. A first-round RT-PCR of the TCR CDR3 used the HTBI primer set with the Qiagen OneStep RT-PCR kit. Libraries were constructed in a second round of multiplex PCR, after which size selection and purification were performed. Libraries were sequenced paired-end with 100 bp reads on an Illumina HiSeq2000. On the authors' methods: Raw data were processed with SOAPnuke, discarding reads with adapters, uncalled bases, mean Phred below 15, or no exact constant-primer or identifier match. COPE v1.2.5 was used to merge high-quality paired reads, and clonotypes were defined as unique nucleotide sequences. MiTCR v1.1 was used to align clonotypes to the IMGT TRBV, TRBD and TRBJ reference segments. Analysis was restricted to V-J combinations with a frequency above 0.0001, which covered 99% to 99.2% of repertoires. The TCS score was defined as F50 (clonal expansion) divided by E x V (chaos), with BLOSUM62-based TCRdist calculated between CDR3 peptides within each V-J. Welch's t-statistics and random forest reduced roughly 500 V-J features to 13, which were used in a naive Bayes classifier (R e1071). Thyroid-blood repertoire similarity was quantified with the Morisita-Horn index. The public reads were run again by TCRdb, first through fastp at Q25 and then through MiXCR, and only productive beta chains were kept. One record per CDR3 amino acid sequence lists the most common genes and DNA. TCRdb assigned the V and J calls; the authors' analysis was not used. The sample table lists approximately 500,000 distinct CDR3 sequences, 35% to 55% of them with a count of one. The ten largest clones add up to about 7.8% of the sample.

Sequenced sample: peripheral blood or thyroid tissue (not recorded which). The clonotype comes from a woman aged 18-29 years with Graves' hyperthyroidism.

The sequenced DNA is TGTGCCAGCAGTTTAAAGACTAGCGGGAGTAAGTGGGAGACCCAGTACTTC. Its protein reads: CASSLKTSGSKWETQYF. The chain joins TRBV12-3 or TRBV12-4 to TRBJ2-5, with 12 central nucleotides matching TRBD2. V has 2 bases trimmed and J has 5 bases trimmed; junction bases matching no gene number 9. From the cysteine up to the phenylalanine, the CDR3 has a length of 17 residues. The CDR3 DNA has 51 bases and is translated from base 1.